This T cell receptor (beta chain) appears in the sequencing data of a study of blood T cell repertoires in COVID-19. CDR1 SEHNR and CDR2 FQNEAQ come from the germline V gene (reference sequence). There are 15 residues in the CDR3. Trimming cost V 5 bases and J 6 bases, with 18 bases left between them. Produced via immunoSEQ multiplex PCR; TCRdb's table is partial and in-frame only. The profile covers roughly 460,000 clones, with about 90% appearing a single time and roughly 0.84% taken by the ten largest. Patients at the Seattle site were enrolled during active infection and followed longitudinally. The sample taken for sequencing was peripheral blood. The origin of this receptor is a man in his late teens or twenties with COVID-19, enrolled during active disease. The rearrangement joins TRBV7-9 to TRBJ2-3; D gene uncertain. As DNA, the CDR3 is TGTGCCAGCAGCCCCTCCCGCGGCCGAGGCGATACGCAGTATTTT. This translates into CASSPSRGRGDTQYF.